A single sample gave rise to the 30 T cell receptor beta chains below, sequenced in a study of T cells after yellow fever vaccination. MiXCR, applied by TCRdb to the 5' RACE reads, yields one record per CDR3 protein. Of 450,000 to 650,000 distinct CDR3 sequences listed, 21% are singletons. Specimen: PBMCs, collected approximately 22 days after the first yellow fever vaccination. Receptors were obtained from a man aged 18 to 30 who received the YFV17D yellow fever vaccine.

This clonotype came up a few times. The chain has TRBV6-2 or TRBV6-3 and TRBJ2-5, with D hard to call. The germline V gene encodes CDR1 MNHEY and CDR2 SVGEGT. V was clipped by 7 bases and J by 2 bases, with 11 bases between them. The CDR3 sequence is 13 residues long. The CDR3 DNA sequence: TGTGCCAGCACCCTGACGGAACAAGAGACCCAGTACTTC. Amino acids: CASTLTEQETQYF.

This clonotype was counted ten times or more. The rearrangement links TRBV5-1 to TRBJ2-1; possibly TRBD2 for D (6 bases). In germline, CDR1 is SGHRS, CDR2 YFSETQ. The CDR3 is made up of 14 amino acids. Trimming pared 3 bases from V and 5 bases from J, leaving 12 bases between. CDR3 sequence: CASSWGDSNNEQFF. CDR3 sequence (DNA): TGCGCCAGCAGCTGGGGGGACTCAAACAATGAGCAGTTCTTC.

This chain links TRBV7-8 with TRBJ2-7; 7 nucleotides align to TRBD2. With V trimmed by 1 base and J by 3 bases, 6 bases remained unmatched. The CDR3 loop spans 15 amino acids. CDR1 and CDR2 (germline): SGHVS, FQNEAQ. For the CDR3, the DNA is TGTGCCAGCAGCTTAGATTTCGGGGGGAACTACGAGCAGTACTTC. It encodes CASSLDFGGNYEQYF. The whole variable domain, remainder taken from reference TRBV7-8 and TRBJ2-7, is GAGVSQSPRYKVAKRGQDVALRCDPISGHVSLFWYQQALGQGPEFLTYFQNEAQLDKSGLPSDRFFAERPEGSVSTLKIQRTQQEDSAVYLCASSLDFGGNYEQYFGPGTRLTVT.

This clonotype was detected ten times or more. CDR3 sequence: CASSLGTETYEQYF. In nucleotides, the CDR3 is TGTGCCAGCAGCTTGGGGACAGAGACCTACGAGCAGTACTTC. The V and J genes are TRBV7-2 and TRBJ2-7, with 7 bases identical to TRBD1. The ends lost 3 bases at V and 2 bases at J; junction bases unmatched: 4. The CDR3 is 14 amino acids. From germline, CDR1 is SGHTA and CDR2 FQGNSA.

The J gene is TRBJ2-7, the V gene TRBV6-5, with D unresolved. Trimming cost V 0 bases and J 1 base, with 7 bases left between them. The CDR3 has 14 amino acids. CDR1 MNHEY and CDR2 SVGAGI come from the germline V gene. The CDR3 DNA sequence: TGTGCCAGCAGTTACTCGGCGGCTTCCTACGAGCAGTACTTC. Its protein is CASSYSAASYEQYF.

This clonotype was counted many times. The chain couples TRBV7-3 to TRBJ2-5; tentatively, D is TRBD1 or TRBD2 (6 bases each). The CDR3 loop spans 15 amino acids. V shed 1 base and J shed 5 bases, with 14 bases lying between them. Germline V CDR1 and CDR2: SGHTA, FQGTGA. The chain's CDR3 is CASSLKGGRWETQYF. CDR3 bases: TGTGCCAGCAGCTTAAAGGGGGGCCGATGGGAGACCCAGTACTTC.

The CDR3 DNA follows: TGTGCCAGCAGTGGCAGGGGACTTTCCTACAATGAGCAGTTCTTC. Translation gives CASSGRGLSYNEQFF. The rearrangement joins TRBV2 to TRBJ2-1; D tentatively fits TRBD1 or TRBD2 (6 bases each). Germline-derived CDR1 and CDR2 are SNHLY and FYNNEI. The CDR3 totals 15 residues. With 4 bases removed from V and 1 base from J, the gap between germline ends came to 11 bases.

The genes are TRBV12-3 or TRBV12-4 and TRBJ2-1; 10 bases map to TRBD2. The V gene end was trimmed by 3 bases and the J gene end by 9 bases; junction bases not matched to a gene: 8. The CDR3 extends over 15 amino acids. CDR3 in amino acids: CASSFSGGASGEQFF. The DNA for the CDR3 is TGTGCCAGCAGTTTCAGCGGGGGGGCCTCGGGTGAGCAGTTCTTC.

This clonotype is a singleton in its sample. The chain combines TRBV6-2 or TRBV6-3 with TRBJ2-1, with D possibly TRBD1 on 6 matching bases. This CDR3 is built from 17 residues. V lost 4 bases to trimming and J lost 0 bases, with 16 bases between them. Germline V gene lookup returns CDR1 MNHEY and CDR2 SVGEGT. This CDR3 is CASSWVGAGSSYNEQFF. As DNA, the CDR3 is TGTGCCAGCAGTTGGGTGGGGGCCGGAAGCTCCTACAATGAGCAGTTCTTC.

The chain combines TRBV10-3 with TRBJ2-7; tentatively, D is TRBD1 or TRBD2 (5 bases each). V lost 5 bases, J lost 3 bases, and 14 bases lay in between. CDR1 and CDR2 (germline): ENHRY, SYGVKD. The CDR3 is 14 amino acids. The CDR3 sequence: CAISFSGTDYEQYF. The CDR3 DNA is TGTGCCATCAGTTTTTCCGGGACGGACTACGAGCAGTACTTC.

CDR3 loop: CASSPTGRAGELFF. In DNA, the CDR3 is TGTGCCAGTAGTCCCACAGGGCGGGCCGGGGAGCTGTTTTTT. This rearrangement joins TRBV19 to TRBJ2-2, with D maybe TRBD1 (6 bases). Looked up from germline, CDR1 is LNHDA and CDR2 is SQIVND (reference sequence). V was clipped by 5 bases and J by 6 bases, with 13 bases between them. The CDR3 has 14 residues. The complete variable domain, with remaining parts taken from reference TRBV19 and TRBJ2-2, reads DGGITQSPKYLFRKEGQNVTLSCEQNLNHDAMYWYRQDPGQGLRLIYYSQIVNDFQKGDIAEGYSVSREKKESFPLTVTSAQKNPTAFYLCASSPTGRAGELFFGEGSRLTVL.

This clonotype has more than one count but fewer than ten. The gene calls are TRBV5-1 and TRBJ2-3, with a possible D match to TRBD1 (6 bases). The germline gives CDR1 SGHRS, CDR2 YFSETQ. V was clipped by 5 bases and J by 5 bases, with 12 bases between them. The CDR3 runs to 13 residues. The CDR3 coding sequence is TGCGCCAGCAGTGTGCAGGGGCAAGATACGCAGTATTTT. Protein: CASSVQGQDTQYF.

V is TRBV13 and J is TRBJ2-7; 11 positions match TRBD2. Trimming took 4 bases from V and 2 from J; bases not matched to a gene: 7. Germline loops: CDR1 PRHDT, CDR2 FYEKMQ (reference sequence). The CDR3 covers 16 residues. The CDR3 DNA reads TGTGCCAGCAGCTCCGGGACTAGCGGCAACCCCTACGAGCAGTACGTC. This encodes CASSSGTSGNPYEQYV.

In regard to this clonotype: Since a much larger clone is just one base distant, this may be a read error. The rearrangement links TRBV7-2 to TRBJ2-1, with D uncertain. The CDR3 loop spans 12 amino acids. Trimming stripped 4 bases from V and 2 bases from J, with 3 bases between. Per germline, CDR1 SGHTA and CDR2 FQGNSA. CDR3 DNA sequence: TGTGCCAGCAGCTGGGCCTACAATGAGCAGTTCTTC. Translation gives CASSWAYNEQFF.

This clonotype was counted between two and nine times. This sequence joins TRBV24-1 and TRBJ1-2, with D perhaps TRBD1 (5 bases). The germline V gene has CDR1 KGHDR and CDR2 SFDVKD. V was pared by 9 bases and J by 1 base, with 14 bases between. The CDR3 spans 14 residues. The CDR3 nucleotides are TGTGCCACCGCCTCGGGGGGAGGTAACTATGGCTACACCTTC. Protein product: CATASGGGNYGYTF.

This clonotype has a handful of counts. This chain connects TRBV5-4 to TRBJ2-7, with D hard to call. There are 12 residues in the CDR3. The V end was cut by 4 bases, the J end by 3 bases, with 8 bases between. The V gene's germline CDR1 is SGHNT and CDR2 YYREEE (reference sequence). CDR3 loop: CASSLVVYEQYV. The CDR3 nucleotides are TGTGCCAGCAGCCTGGTCGTCTACGAGCAGTACGTC.

This clonotype was detected only a few times. The CDR3 sequence: CASSLGRGARGSGNTIYF. CDR3 sequence (DNA): TGTGCCAGCAGCCTGGGTCGAGGGGCGCGAGGCTCTGGAAACACCATATATTTT. The V call is TRBV11-2, the J call TRBJ1-3; weak D call: TRBD1 (5 bases). The V and J ends lost 5 bases and 0 bases respectively, with 20 bases between them. The CDR3 sequence is 18 residues long. Germline V gene lookup returns CDR1 SGHAT and CDR2 FQNNGV.

A few counts support this clonotype. The chain has TRBV12-5 and TRBJ2-7; a weak D match, TRBD1 (5 bases). Trimming left V 5 bases short and J 7 bases short, with 18 bases between. The CDR3 spans 14 residues. CDR1 and CDR2 from the germline V gene are LGHNT and FRNRAP. The CDR3, as DNA: TGTGCTAGTGGTCGCGACTTGGGGCTTGGAGAGCAGTACTTC. Its protein is CASGRDLGLGEQYF.

The DNA for the CDR3 is TGTGCCAGCAGTGGTAGCGGGGGCCTCCAAGAGACCCAGTACTTC. Protein: CASSGSGGLQETQYF. This chain uses TRBV6-1 with TRBJ2-5, with TRBD2 identical over 9 bases. Germline-derived CDR1 and CDR2 are MNHNS and SASEGT. CDR3 length: 15 residues. The V segment lost 4 bases and the J segment 1 base; nucleotides outside the gene matches: 4.

This rearrangement joins TRBV13 to TRBJ1-2; weak D call: TRBD1 (6 bases). The CDR3 has 13 amino acids. Germline V gene lookup returns CDR1 PRHDT and CDR2 FYEKMQ (reference sequence). Trimming left V 0 bases short and J 9 bases short, with 11 bases between. The CDR3: CASSLGAGTSYTF. CDR3 DNA sequence: TGTGCCAGCAGCTTAGGGGCAGGGACAAGCTACACCTTC.

The V gene is TRBV7-7, the J gene TRBJ1-4, with D tentatively TRBD1 (6 bases). CDR1 and CDR2 from the germline V gene are SSHAT and FNYEAQ (reference sequence). Trimming took off 5 bases at V and 8 bases at J, with 15 bases between the two ends. This CDR3 is 14 amino acids long. The CDR3 reads CASSPRGGLEKLFF. The CDR3 nucleotides read TGTGCCAGCAGCCCCAGGGGTGGATTGGAAAAACTGTTTTTT.

This chain connects TRBV11-2 to TRBJ2-5; D is possibly TRBD1 (6 bases). This CDR3 contains 13 residues. The V end lost 5 bases, the J end lost 4 bases, and 11 bases lay between the germline ends. Germline V gene sequence: CDR1 SGHAT, CDR2 FQNNGV. CDR3 amino acids: CASSRQVGETQYF. CDR3 nucleotides: TGTGCCAGCAGCCGACAGGTGGGAGAGACCCAGTACTTC.

This clonotype appeared a few times. The chain uses TRBV28 and TRBJ2-3, with TRBD1 matching 11 bases. The V and J ends lost 4 bases and 5 bases, in that order; junction bases with no gene match: 11. The germline gives CDR1 MDHEN, CDR2 SYDVKM. The CDR3 is 17 amino acids. The CDR3 reads CASSYGPGTGGEDTQYF. The CDR3 coding sequence is TGTGCCAGCAGTTATGGCCCGGGGACAGGGGGAGAAGATACGCAGTATTTT.

The chain employs TRBV6-1 and TRBJ2-6; possibly TRBD2 for D (5 bases). This CDR3 comprises 17 residues. Germline V gene sequence: CDR1 MNHNS, CDR2 SASEGT. V was shortened by 0 bases and J by 0 bases, with 9 bases between the two germline ends. The CDR3 region is CASSEAARGSGANVLTF. The CDR3 bases are TGTGCCAGCAGTGAAGCAGCCCGGGGCTCTGGGGCCAACGTCCTGACTTTC.

This chain joins TRBV12-3 or TRBV12-4 and TRBJ2-1; 8 nucleotides agree with TRBD1. The CDR3 consists of 16 residues. The trim removed 6 bases at V and 1 base at J, leaving 8 bases unmatched. The CDR3 sequence: CASSDRGEWSYNEQFF. CDR3 nucleotides: TGTGCCAGCAGCGACAGGGGTGAATGGTCCTACAATGAGCAGTTCTTC.

The chain has TRBV4-1 and TRBJ1-4; D unresolved. The germline V and J ends were trimmed by 1 base and 4 bases, with 10 bases remaining between them. Germline values: CDR1 MGHRA, CDR2 YSYEKL. The CDR3 sequence is 15 residues long. The CDR3 is CASSQGLGGNEKLFF. DNA of the CDR3: TGCGCCAGCAGCCAAGGGCTGGGCGGTAATGAAAAACTGTTTTTT.

The chain has TRBV6-5 and TRBJ1-5, with 8 bases that match TRBD1. There are 16 residues in the CDR3. The V gene's germline CDR1 is MNHEY and CDR2 SVGAGI. J gave up 5 bases and V 2 bases, and 8 bases lay outside the gene matches. The CDR3 nucleotides are TGTGCCAGCAGTTACCCGACAGGGGCAGGGGATCAGCCCCAGCATTTT. Protein sequence: CASSYPTGAGDQPQHF.

This clonotype was recorded a few times. The chain links TRBV27 to TRBJ2-3; D may be TRBD2 (7 bases). This CDR3 region has 16 residues. Per the germline V gene, CDR1 is MNHEY and CDR2 is SMNVEV (reference sequence). The germline V and J ends were trimmed by 2 bases and 2 bases, with 14 bases remaining between them. CDR3 region: CASSLRGGLLTDTQYF. The CDR3 DNA is TGTGCCAGCAGTTTAAGGGGGGGCCTCCTCACAGATACGCAGTATTTT.

The genes are TRBV7-2 and TRBJ1-1; 8 bases match TRBD1. Germline lookup yields CDR1 SGHTA and CDR2 FQGNSA. The junction had 10 bases not matched to a gene; V was cut back by 4 bases and J by 3 bases. This CDR3 is built from 16 residues. The CDR3 loop is CASSYVGQGWDTEAFF. CDR3 nucleotide sequence: TGTGCCAGCAGCTACGTCGGACAGGGTTGGGACACTGAAGCTTTCTTT.

This rearrangement joins TRBV9 to TRBJ2-7, with 8 nucleotides matching TRBD1. Germline-derived CDR1 and CDR2 are SGDLS and YYNGEE. Trimming at V came to 0 bases and at J to 8 bases, leaving 10 bases not matched to a gene. There are 15 residues in the CDR3. The CDR3 loop is CASSVEGQGATKQYF. CDR3 DNA sequence: TGTGCCAGCAGCGTAGAAGGGCAGGGGGCTACGAAGCAGTACTTC.